Below, 20 T cell receptor beta chains from the same sample are listed, as sequenced in a study of T cells in women clearing cervical HPV infection. Clones were sequenced by immunoSEQ multiplex PCR, and TCRdb holds only the in-frame ones, with some missing. The sample table sets out about 30,000 clones. The specimen was blood buffy coat. These receptors were taken from a woman between 18 and 70 years old with a cervical HPV16 infection that either progressed to CIN3+ or cleared (not recorded which).

A word on this clone: The CDR3 is cut off 3 residues early in the read; its end comes from the germline J gene. V usage is TRBV5-1 and J usage is TRBJ1-2; the D gene is possibly TRBD1 (5 bases). Per germline, CDR1 SGHRS and CDR2 YFSETQ. CDR3 length: 14 residues. V was pared by 0 bases and J by 4 bases, with 10 bases between. The CDR3 DNA, read in part, is TGCGCCAGCAGCTTGGCCGGGAGGGGCTATGGC. Residues: CASSLAGRGYG. The CDR3, in full, reads CASSLAGRGYGYTF.

On this clone: Read sequence stops 3 residues before the CDR3 end, and the germline J gene provides the missing end. The chain joins TRBV19 to TRBJ1-4, with a weak D call TRBD1 (5 bases). The CDR3 contains 16 residues. Trimming left V 4 bases short and J 8 bases short, with 20 bases between. CDR1 is LNHDA, CDR2 SQIVND, per germline (reference sequence). Here the CDR3 reads CASSTTAGGRVEKLFF. The covered CDR3 bases are TGTGCCAGTAGTACTACGGCCGGGGGGAGAGTCGAAAAA.

On this clone: The read gets to within 3 residues of the CDR3 end, and the germline J gene fills in the rest. The chain has TRBV28 and TRBJ2-5; 9 positions match TRBD2. V dropped 6 bases and J dropped 5; count of bases not matched to a gene: 10. This CDR3 comprises 15 residues. The germline gives CDR1 MDHEN, CDR2 SYDVKM. CDR3 residues: CASSRLAEELETQYF. The DNA read from the CDR3 is TGTGCCAGCAGCCGACTAGCGGAGGAATTGGAGACC.

A word on this clone: The CDR3 goes on 3 residues after the read ends, and that part is filled in from the germline J gene. The V call is TRBV19, the J call TRBJ1-2; a possible D gene is TRBD1 (5 bases). In germline, CDR1 is LNHDA, CDR2 SQIVND (reference sequence). The CDR3 consists of 17 residues. The part of the CDR3 DNA that was read is TGTGCCAGTAGTATTAGAGTTGGGGGGGGTACCTACAATGAC. Its protein is CASSIRVGGGTYND. The entire CDR3 reads CASSIRVGGGTYNDYTF.

Concerning this clone itself: Read coverage stops 3 residues before the CDR3 terminus; the germline J gene supplies the remainder. The chain is built from TRBV19 and TRBJ2-3, with 8 bases that match TRBD1. The trim removed 0 bases at V and 8 bases at J, leaving 10 bases unmatched. The CDR3 covers 16 residues. The germline CDR1 and CDR2 sequences are LNHDA and SQIVND (reference sequence). The CDR3 bases that were read are TGTGCCAGTAGTATAGAGGCCAGGGGGCTTGGGGCTACG. It yields the protein CASSIEARGLGAT. The complete CDR3 reads CASSIEARGLGATQYF.

On this clone: The read ends 3 residues before the CDR3 terminus; that terminus is restored from the germline J gene. J is TRBJ2-7 and V is TRBV11-3; 8 bases line up with TRBD2. V lost 5 bases, J lost 0 bases, and 6 bases stayed unmatched. This CDR3 is built from 15 residues. The germline CDR1 and CDR2 sequences are SGHNT and YENEEA. CDR3 sequence: CASSQTSASSYEQYF. The CDR3 DNA, read in part, is TGTGCCAGCAGCCAGACTAGCGCGAGCTCCTACGAG.

Regarding this clone: With the read ending 3 residues before the CDR3 end, the germline J gene is used to fill in that end. The chain couples TRBV20-1 to TRBJ2-4; no clear D. There are 15 residues in the CDR3. Germline lookup yields CDR1 DFQATT and CDR2 SNEGSKA (reference sequence). V lost 0 bases to trimming and J lost 0 bases, with 9 bases between them. The covered CDR3 bases are TGCAGTGCTAGAGATTCGACGGGAGCCAAAAACATT. This sequence encodes CSARDSTGAKNI. The whole CDR3 protein is CSARDSTGAKNIQYF.

With regard to this clone: The CDR3 is cut off 3 residues early in the read; its end comes from the germline J gene. This rearrangement joins TRBV10-3 to TRBJ2-3; D is possibly TRBD2 (5 bases). Between the trimmed V and J ends, which lost 11 bases and 3 bases, there was a span of 18 bases. Germline V lookup: CDR1 ENHRY, CDR2 SYGVKD. This CDR3 region has 14 residues. Incomplete CDR3 DNA: TGTGCCCACCGGGGTGGCCTTCGAACAGATACG. Its translation: CAHRGGLRTDT. The complete CDR3 reads CAHRGGLRTDTQYF.

For this clone: The CDR3 goes on 3 residues after the read ends, and that part is filled in from the germline J gene. The chain uses TRBV7-8 and TRBJ2-5; 7 nucleotides agree with TRBD1. Germline V gene sequence: CDR1 SGHVS, CDR2 FQNEAQ. The V gene end was trimmed by 5 bases and the J gene end by 0 bases; junction bases not matched to a gene: 15. The CDR3 runs 18 residues. The CDR3 sequence is CASSNPSTGAPYQETQYF. Partial CDR3 DNA: TGTGCCAGCAGCAATCCATCTACAGGGGCCCCGTACCAAGAGACC.

Concerning this clone itself: The CDR3 extends 3 residues past the end of the read, so its final part is completed from the germline J gene. The V and J genes are TRBV7-9 and TRBJ2-5, with D perhaps TRBD2 (5 bases). V gave up 7 bases and J gave up 1 base, with 13 bases separating them. The CDR3 is made up of 14 amino acids. Germline-derived CDR1 and CDR2 are SEHNR and FQNEAQ (reference sequence). The CDR3 loop is CASTLSGSQETQYF. Incomplete CDR3 DNA: TGTGCCAGCACCCTATCGGGGTCCCAAGAGACC.

As concerns this clone: Sequencing ends 3 residues short of the CDR3 end; the germline J gene provides the rest. V gene TRBV19 combines with J gene TRBJ1-1; D gene ambiguous. The length of the CDR3 is 15 residues. The V gene lost 1 base and the J gene lost 2 bases, with 11 bases spanning the gap. Germline CDR1 is LNHDA and CDR2 is SQIVND (reference sequence). The sequenced part of the CDR3 DNA is TGTGCCAGTAGTATAGGAGGGCCAGAAAACACTGAA. It codes for CASSIGGPENTE. The entire CDR3 reads CASSIGGPENTEAFF.

A note on this clone: The read finishes 3 residues shy of the CDR3 end, and the germline J gene is used to complete it. The chain carries TRBV7-9 and TRBJ2-4; 7 nucleotides align to TRBD1. There are 15 residues in the CDR3. The germline V gene has CDR1 SEHNR and CDR2 FQNEAQ (reference sequence). The sequenced part of the CDR3 DNA is TGTGCCAGCAGCCTAACGGGACAGCGATTCTATGGT. It codes for CASSLTGQRFYG. The full CDR3 reads CASSLTGQRFYGQYF.

Notes on this clone: The read stops 3 residues short of the end of the CDR3; the missing end is completed from the germline J gene. The V call is TRBV19, the J call TRBJ1-2, with 9 positions matching TRBD1. The length of the CDR3 is 16 residues. Germline values: CDR1 LNHDA, CDR2 SQIVND (reference sequence). Trimming removed 7 bases from V and 1 base from J; junction bases left unmatched: 10. The CDR3 bases that were read are TGTGCCAGTACCGCCGGGACAGGGTACCATAACTATGGC. Encoded protein: CASTAGTGYHNYG. The CDR3 reads in full as CASTAGTGYHNYGYTF.

Note on this clone: The DNA ends 3 residues before the CDR3 does, and the rest of the CDR3 is filled in from the germline J gene. The rearrangement links TRBV5-1 to TRBJ2-7; 9 bases align to TRBD2. Germline loops: CDR1 SGHRS, CDR2 YFSETQ. V dropped 0 bases and J dropped 4; count of bases not matched to a gene: 5. The CDR3 consists of 15 residues. This CDR3 reads CASSLGLAEDYEQYF. The part of the CDR3 DNA that was read is TGCGCCAGCAGCTTGGGACTAGCGGAGGATTACGAG.

Comment on this clone: The read halts 3 residues ahead of the CDR3 end, with the missing end drawn from the germline J gene. This chain uses TRBV2 with TRBJ1-2; possibly TRBD1 for D (6 bases). This CDR3 region has 12 residues. CDR1 and CDR2 (germline): SNHLY, FYNNEI. The DNA read from the CDR3 is TGTGCCAGCAGGGACAGCTTTGTCCGC. This sequence encodes CASRDSFVR. The CDR3, in full, reads CASRDSFVRYTF.

Comment on this clone: The CDR3 is cut off 3 residues early in the read; its end comes from the germline J gene. J is TRBJ2-3 and V is TRBV20-1, with 9 bases aligning to TRBD2. This CDR3 is built from 15 residues. Germline CDR1 is DFQATT and CDR2 is SNEGSKA (reference sequence). Trimming removed 0 bases from V and 1 base from J; junction bases left unmatched: 2. CDR3 protein: CSARDWTSGTDTQYF. CDR3 DNA, as far as it was read: TGCAGTGCTAGAGATTGGACTAGCGGCACAGATACG.

Concerning this clone: The CDR3 goes on 3 residues after the read ends, and that part is filled in from the germline J gene. The chain has TRBV5-1 and TRBJ1-1; perhaps TRBD1 as D (5 bases). The CDR3 loop spans 11 amino acids. CDR1 SGHRS and CDR2 YFSETQ come from the germline V gene. V lost 2 bases and J lost 7, with 6 bases in between. The CDR3 here is CASSFGGEAFF. CDR3 bases read: TGCGCCAGCAGCTTCGGGGGTGAA. Full variable domain (outside the CDR3, taken from reference TRBV5-1 and TRBJ1-1): KAGVTQTPRYLIKTRGQQVTLSCSPISGHRSVSWYQQTPGQGLQFLFEYFSETQRNKGNFPGRFSGRQFSNSRSEMNVSTLELGDSALYLCASSFGGEAFFGQGTRLTVV.

Comments on this clone: The read terminates 3 residues before the CDR3 end, so the remaining end is supplied by the germline J gene. The gene calls are TRBV7-2 and TRBJ2-3, with TRBD2 matching 10 bases. CDR3 length equals 15 residues. Trimming took 5 bases from V and 6 from J; bases not matched to a gene: 8. Germline lookup yields CDR1 SGHTA and CDR2 FQGNSA. CDR3 DNA (partial): TGTGCCAGCAGCAGGCTAGCGGGGGAAGGGGATACG. Translating it yields CASSRLAGEGDT. The whole CDR3 protein reads CASSRLAGEGDTQYF.

About this clone: The read ends 3 residues before the CDR3 terminus; that terminus is restored from the germline J gene. The chain carries TRBV6-1 and TRBJ1-2; D might be TRBD1 (5 bases). CDR1 MNHNS and CDR2 SASEGT come from the germline V gene. Trimming stripped 0 bases from V and 3 bases from J, with 11 bases between. The CDR3 is made up of 15 amino acids. The CDR3 DNA, read in part, is TGTGCCAGCAGTGAAGCCGGGGGATATGACTATGGC. As protein: CASSEAGGYDYG. The whole CDR3 reads CASSEAGGYDYGYTF.

Notes on this clone: The read ends 3 residues shy of where the CDR3 ends; the end is completed using the germline J gene. This sequence joins TRBV9 and TRBJ2-2, with a possible D match to TRBD2 (5 bases). There are 13 residues in the CDR3. V dropped 4 bases and J dropped 1 base, with 5 bases sitting between them. The germline CDR1 and CDR2 sequences are SGDLS and YYNGEE. The CDR3 spells CASSRGNTGELFF. Partial CDR3 DNA: TGTGCCAGCAGCCGGGGGAACACCGGGGAG.